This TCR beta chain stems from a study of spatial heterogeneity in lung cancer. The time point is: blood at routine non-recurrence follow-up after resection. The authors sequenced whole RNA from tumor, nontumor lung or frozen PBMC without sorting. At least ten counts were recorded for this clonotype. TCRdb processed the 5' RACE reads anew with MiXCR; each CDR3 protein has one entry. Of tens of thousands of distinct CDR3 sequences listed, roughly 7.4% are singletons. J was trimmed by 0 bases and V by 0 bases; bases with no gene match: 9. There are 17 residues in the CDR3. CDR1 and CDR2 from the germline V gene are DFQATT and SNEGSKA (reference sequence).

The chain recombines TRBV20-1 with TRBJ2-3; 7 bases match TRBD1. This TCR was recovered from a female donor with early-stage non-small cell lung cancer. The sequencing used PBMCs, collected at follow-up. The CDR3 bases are TGCAGTGCTAGAGACCCATTCCGGGACAGAAGCACAGATACGCAGTATTTT. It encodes CSARDPFRDRSTDTQYF.